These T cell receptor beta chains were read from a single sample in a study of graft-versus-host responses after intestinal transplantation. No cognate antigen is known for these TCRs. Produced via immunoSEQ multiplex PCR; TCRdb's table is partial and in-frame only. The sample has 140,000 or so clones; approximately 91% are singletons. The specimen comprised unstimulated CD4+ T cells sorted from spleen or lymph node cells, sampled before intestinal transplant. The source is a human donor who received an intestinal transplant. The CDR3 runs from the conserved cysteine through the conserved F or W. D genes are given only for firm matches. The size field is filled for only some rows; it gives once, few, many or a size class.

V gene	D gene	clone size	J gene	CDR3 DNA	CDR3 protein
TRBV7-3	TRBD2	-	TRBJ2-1	TGTGCCAGCAGCTCCCTGGTGGCGCTAGCGGGAAGGGGCGTTGAGCAGTTCTTC	CASSSLVALAGRGVEQFF
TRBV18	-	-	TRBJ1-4	TGTGCCAGCTCGCCTTTACCAACCGGGGAAAAACTGTTTTTT	CASSPLPTGEKLFF
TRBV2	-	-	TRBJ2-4	TGTGCCAGCAGGAGGGGGGACAGTATCATTCAGTACTTC	CASRRGDSIIQYF
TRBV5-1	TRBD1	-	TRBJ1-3	TGCGCCAGCAGCAGGACAGGGGGCGATGACACCATATATTTT	CASSRTGGDDTIYF
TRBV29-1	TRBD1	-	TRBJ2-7	TGCAGCGTTGATAAACCGGGACAGACAACCTACGAGCAGTACTTC	CSVDKPGQTTYEQYF
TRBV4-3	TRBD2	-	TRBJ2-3	TGCGCCAGCAGCCAAGATAAGAGTCTCACGGGAGGCCCCACAGATACGCAGTATTTT	CASSQDKSLTGGPTDTQYF
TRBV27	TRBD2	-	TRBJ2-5	TGTGCCAGCAGTATTCTAGCGGGAGGGCCAGGCGGGAGTATGGAGACCCAGTACTTC	CASSILAGGPGGSMETQYF
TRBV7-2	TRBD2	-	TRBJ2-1	TGTGCCAGCAGCCTTAGCGGGAGCTCCTACAATGAGCAGTTCTTC	CASSLSGSSYNEQFF
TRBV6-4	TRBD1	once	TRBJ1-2	TGTGCCAGCAGACGGGACAGAGCTGCTAACTATGGCTACACCTTC	CASRRDRAANYGYTF
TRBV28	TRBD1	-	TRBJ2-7	TGTGCCAGCAGGGTGCGGGACAGGGACTACGAGCAGTACTTC	CASRVRDRDYEQYF
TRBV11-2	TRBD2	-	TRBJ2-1	TGTGCCAGCAGCCCCCGTAGCGGGAGAGGGTACAATGAGCAGTTCTTC	CASSPRSGRGYNEQFF
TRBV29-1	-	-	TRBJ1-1	TGCAGCGTTAGTGGTGCGGGGTCCAACACTGAAGCTTTCTTT	CSVSGAGSNTEAFF
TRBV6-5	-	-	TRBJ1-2	TGTGCCAGCAGTTACCGCAGGGCTGGGGGCTACACCTTC	CASSYRRAGGYTF
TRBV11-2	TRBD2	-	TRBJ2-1	TGTGCCAGCAGCTTAGACTGGACTAGCGGGTACAACGAGCAGTTCTTC	CASSLDWTSGYNEQFF
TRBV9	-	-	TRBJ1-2	TGTGCCAGCAGCGTAGGACCCGACTATGGCTACACCTTC	CASSVGPDYGYTF
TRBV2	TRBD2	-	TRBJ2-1	TGTGCCAGCAGTGCCCCAGCGGGGGGGGAGAATGAGCAGTTCTTC	CASSAPAGGENEQFF
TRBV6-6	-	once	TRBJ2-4	TGTGCCAGCAGTTATGGGGGAGAGGGGGCCAAAAACATTCAGTACTTC	CASSYGGEGAKNIQYF
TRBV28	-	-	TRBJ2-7	TGTGCCAGCAGTCTGGAGGCGGGGTACTACGAGCAGTACTTC	CASSLEAGYYEQYF
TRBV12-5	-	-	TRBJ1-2	TGTGCTAGTGGTTTGGTAGGTCAGGGCGGCTACACCTTC	CASGLVGQGGYTF
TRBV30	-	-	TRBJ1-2	TGTGCCTCCGATAAGGTTTACGGCTACACCTTC	CASDKVYGYTF
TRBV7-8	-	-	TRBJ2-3	TGTGCCAGCAGCTTAGAGGGGGATACGCAGTATTTT	CASSLEGDTQYF
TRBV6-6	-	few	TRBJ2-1	TGTGCCAGCCTTGGGGGCGGTGGTGAGCAGTTCTTC	CASLGGGGEQFF
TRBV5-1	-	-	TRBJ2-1	TGCGCCAGCAGCTTGGTTTTCCCGGCGCAGCACCACAATGAGCAGTTCTTC	CASSLVFPAQHHNEQFF
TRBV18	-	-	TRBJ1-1	TGTGCCAGCTCACAAATGGGGGGGGAAGCTTTCTTT	CASSQMGGEAFF
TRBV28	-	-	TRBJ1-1	TGTGCCAGCAGTTTATCCCGGAACACTGAAGCTTTCTTT	CASSLSRNTEAFF
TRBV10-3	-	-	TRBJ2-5	TGTGCCATCAGTGAATCTGGAAGGGACCGTGTGGAGCAGTACTTC	CAISESGRDRVEQYF